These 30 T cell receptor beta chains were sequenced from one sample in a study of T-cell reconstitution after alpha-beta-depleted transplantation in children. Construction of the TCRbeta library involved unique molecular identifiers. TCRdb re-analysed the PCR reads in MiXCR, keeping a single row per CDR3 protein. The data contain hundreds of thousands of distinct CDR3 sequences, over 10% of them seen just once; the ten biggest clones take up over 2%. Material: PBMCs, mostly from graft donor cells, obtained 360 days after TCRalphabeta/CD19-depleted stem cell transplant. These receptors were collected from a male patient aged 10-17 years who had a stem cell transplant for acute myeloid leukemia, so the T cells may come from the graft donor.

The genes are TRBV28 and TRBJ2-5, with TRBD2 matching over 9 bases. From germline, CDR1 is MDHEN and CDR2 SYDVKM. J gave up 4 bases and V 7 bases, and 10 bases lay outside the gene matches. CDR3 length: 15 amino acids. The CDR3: CASKVAGVLSETQYF. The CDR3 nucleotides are TGTGCCAGCAAAGTAGCGGGAGTACTTTCAGAGACCCAGTACTTC.

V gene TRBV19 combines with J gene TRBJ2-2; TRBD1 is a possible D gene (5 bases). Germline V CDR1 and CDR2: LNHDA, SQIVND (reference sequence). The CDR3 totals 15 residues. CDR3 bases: TGTGCAACGAAGGGGCGGCCGTCGAACACCGGGGAGCTGTTTTTT. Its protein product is CATKGRPSNTGELFF.

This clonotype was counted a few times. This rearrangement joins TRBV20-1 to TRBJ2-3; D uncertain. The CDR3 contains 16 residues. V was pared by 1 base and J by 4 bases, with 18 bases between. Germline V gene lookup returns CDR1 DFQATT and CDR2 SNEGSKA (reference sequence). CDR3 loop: CSARAFGPLRPDTQYF. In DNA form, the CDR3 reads TGCAGTGCTAGAGCCTTCGGCCCGTTGAGGCCAGATACGCAGTATTTT.

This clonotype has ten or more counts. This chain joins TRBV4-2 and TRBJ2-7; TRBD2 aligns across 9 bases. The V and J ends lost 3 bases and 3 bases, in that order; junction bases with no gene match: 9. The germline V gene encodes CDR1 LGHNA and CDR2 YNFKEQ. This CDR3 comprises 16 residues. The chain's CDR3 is CASSQTGTSSFYEQYF. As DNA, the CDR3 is TGTGCCAGCAGCCAGACGGGGACTAGCTCATTCTACGAGCAGTACTTC.

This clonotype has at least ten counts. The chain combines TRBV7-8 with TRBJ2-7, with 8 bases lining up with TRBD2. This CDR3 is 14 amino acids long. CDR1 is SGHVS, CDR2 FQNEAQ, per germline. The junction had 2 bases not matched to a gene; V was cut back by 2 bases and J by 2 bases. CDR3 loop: CASSLIAGPYEQYF. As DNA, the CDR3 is TGTGCCAGCAGCTTAATAGCGGGGCCCTACGAGCAGTACTTC.

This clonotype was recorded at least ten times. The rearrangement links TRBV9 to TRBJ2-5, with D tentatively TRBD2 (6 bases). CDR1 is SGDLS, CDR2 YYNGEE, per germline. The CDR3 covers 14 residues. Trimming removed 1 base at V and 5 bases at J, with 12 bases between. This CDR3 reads CASSVHGSGETQYF. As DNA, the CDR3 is TGTGCCAGCAGCGTACACGGGAGTGGGGAGACCCAGTACTTC.

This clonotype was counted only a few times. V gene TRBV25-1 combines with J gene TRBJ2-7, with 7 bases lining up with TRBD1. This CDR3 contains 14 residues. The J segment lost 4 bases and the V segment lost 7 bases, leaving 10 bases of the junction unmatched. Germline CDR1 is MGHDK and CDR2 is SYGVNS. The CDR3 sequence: CASNPPGQRYEQYF. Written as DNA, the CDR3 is TGTGCCAGCAATCCGCCGGGACAGAGATACGAGCAGTACTTC.

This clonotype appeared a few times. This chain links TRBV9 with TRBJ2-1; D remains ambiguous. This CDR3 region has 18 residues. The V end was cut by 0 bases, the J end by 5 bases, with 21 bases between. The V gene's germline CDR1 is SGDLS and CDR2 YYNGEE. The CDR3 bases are TGTGCCAGCAGCGTAGGGGTAAGTCGGACGTGGGATCACAATGAGCAGTTCTTC. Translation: CASSVGVSRTWDHNEQFF.

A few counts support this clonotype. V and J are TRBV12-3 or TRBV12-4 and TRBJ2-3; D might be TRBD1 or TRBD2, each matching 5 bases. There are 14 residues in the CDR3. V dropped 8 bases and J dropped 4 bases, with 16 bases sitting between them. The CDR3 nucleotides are TGTGCCAGCCGGAGGAGTAGGGGCCCAGATACGCAGTATTTT. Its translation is CASRRSRGPDTQYF.

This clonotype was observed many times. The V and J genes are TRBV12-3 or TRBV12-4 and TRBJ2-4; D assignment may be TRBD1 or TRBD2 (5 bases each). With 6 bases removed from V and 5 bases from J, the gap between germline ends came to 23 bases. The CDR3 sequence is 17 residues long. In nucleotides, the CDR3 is TGTGCCAGCAGATCCCCCTCTTTCCGGGACCCAGAAAACATTCAGTACTTC. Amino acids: CASRSPSFRDPENIQYF.

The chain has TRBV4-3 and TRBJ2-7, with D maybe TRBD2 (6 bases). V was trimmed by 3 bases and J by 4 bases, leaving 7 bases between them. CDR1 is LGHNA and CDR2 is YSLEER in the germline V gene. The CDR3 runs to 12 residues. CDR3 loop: CASSHRGYEQYF. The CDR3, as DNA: TGCGCCAGCAGCCACCGGGGGTACGAGCAGTACTTC.

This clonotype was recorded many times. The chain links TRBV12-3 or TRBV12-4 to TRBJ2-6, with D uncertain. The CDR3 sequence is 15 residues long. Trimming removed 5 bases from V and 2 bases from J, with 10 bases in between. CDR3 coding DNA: TGTGCCAGCAGTATTCGGGCACCTGGGGCCAACGTCCTGACTTTC. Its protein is CASSIRAPGANVLTF.

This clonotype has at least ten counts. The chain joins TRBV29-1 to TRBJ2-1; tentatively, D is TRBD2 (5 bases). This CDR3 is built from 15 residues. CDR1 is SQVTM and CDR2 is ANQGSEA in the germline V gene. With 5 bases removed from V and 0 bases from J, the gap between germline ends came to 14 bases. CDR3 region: CSVLETGSSYNEQFF. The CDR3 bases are TGCAGCGTTTTAGAAACGGGGAGCTCCTACAATGAGCAGTTCTTC.

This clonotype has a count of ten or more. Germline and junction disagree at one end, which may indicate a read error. As DNA, the CDR3 is TGCAGCGTCGAAGGCTCATATCCGGGAGACACAGATACGCAGTATTTT. Residues: CSVEGSYPGDTDTQYF. The chain recombines TRBV29-1 with TRBJ2-3; possibly TRBD2 for D (6 bases). Germline CDR1 SQVTM, CDR2 ANQGSEA. The CDR3 extends over 16 amino acids.

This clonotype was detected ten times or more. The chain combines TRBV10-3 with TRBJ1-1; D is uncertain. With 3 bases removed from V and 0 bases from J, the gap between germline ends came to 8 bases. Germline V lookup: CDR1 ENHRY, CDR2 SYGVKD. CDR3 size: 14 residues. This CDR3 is CAISDQVLNTEAFF. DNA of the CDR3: TGTGCCATCAGTGATCAGGTCCTGAACACTGAAGCTTTCTTT.

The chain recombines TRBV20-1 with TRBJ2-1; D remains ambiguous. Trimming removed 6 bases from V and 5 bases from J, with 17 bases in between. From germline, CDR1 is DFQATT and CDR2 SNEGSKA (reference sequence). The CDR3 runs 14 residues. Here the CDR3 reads CSALNWAANNEQFF. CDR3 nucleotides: TGCAGTGCCTTAAACTGGGCGGCTAACAATGAGCAGTTCTTC.

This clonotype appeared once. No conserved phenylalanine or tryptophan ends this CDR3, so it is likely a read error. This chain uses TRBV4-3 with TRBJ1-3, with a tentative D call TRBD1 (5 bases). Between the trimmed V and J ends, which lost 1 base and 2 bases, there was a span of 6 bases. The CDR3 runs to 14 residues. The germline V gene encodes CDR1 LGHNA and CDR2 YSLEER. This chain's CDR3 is CASSQAGTGNTIYL. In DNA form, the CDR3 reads TGCGCCAGCAGCCAAGCAGGGACTGGAAACACCATATATCTT.

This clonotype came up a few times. CDR3 in DNA: TGTGCCAGCAGTTTCGACACCTACAATGAGCAGTTCTTC. Amino acid sequence: CASSFDTYNEQFF. This chain connects TRBV27 to TRBJ2-1; D not certain. V lost 3 bases, J lost 2 bases, and 5 bases lay in between. Germline V gives CDR1 MNHEY, CDR2 SMNVEV (reference sequence). The CDR3 totals 13 residues.

The CDR3 nucleotides read TGTGCCTGGAGTACAGGGGTTGAGCAGTTCTTC. This translates into CAWSTGVEQFF. The chain links TRBV30 to TRBJ2-1, with 7 bases identical to TRBD1. The germline CDR1 and CDR2 sequences are GTSNPN and SVGIG (reference sequence). This CDR3 is 11 amino acids long. Trimming removed 2 bases from V and 9 bases from J; junction bases left unmatched: 1.

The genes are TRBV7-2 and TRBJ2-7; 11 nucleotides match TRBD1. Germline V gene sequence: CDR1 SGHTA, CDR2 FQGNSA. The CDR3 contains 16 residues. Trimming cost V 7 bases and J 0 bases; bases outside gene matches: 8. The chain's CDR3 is CASTWTGGYHSYEQYF. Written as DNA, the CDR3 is TGTGCCAGCACCTGGACAGGGGGCTACCACTCCTACGAGCAGTACTTC.

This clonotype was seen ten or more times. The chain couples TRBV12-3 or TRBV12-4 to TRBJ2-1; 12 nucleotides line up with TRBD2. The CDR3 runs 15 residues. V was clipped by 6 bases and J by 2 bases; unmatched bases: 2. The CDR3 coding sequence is TGTGCCAGCAGGCTAGCGGGAGGGACCTACAATGAGCAGTTCTTC. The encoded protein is CASRLAGGTYNEQFF.

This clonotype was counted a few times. The CDR3 DNA follows: TGTGCCAGCAGTCTTTCTCTCGGGACGATTCAGGATGAGCAGTTCTTC. Protein product: CASSLSLGTIQDEQFF. The rearrangement links TRBV6-5 to TRBJ2-1, with D possibly being TRBD1 or TRBD2 (5 bases each). Germline V lookup: CDR1 MNHEY, CDR2 SVGAGI. The V end lost 5 bases, the J end lost 8 bases, and 22 bases lay between the germline ends. This CDR3 contains 16 residues.

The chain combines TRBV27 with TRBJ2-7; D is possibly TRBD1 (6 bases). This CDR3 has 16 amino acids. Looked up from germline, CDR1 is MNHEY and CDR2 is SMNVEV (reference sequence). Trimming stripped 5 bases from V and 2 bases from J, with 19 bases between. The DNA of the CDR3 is TGTGCCAGCAGTCATTATATGCAGGGGACAACCTACGAGCAGTACTTC. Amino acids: CASSHYMQGTTYEQYF.

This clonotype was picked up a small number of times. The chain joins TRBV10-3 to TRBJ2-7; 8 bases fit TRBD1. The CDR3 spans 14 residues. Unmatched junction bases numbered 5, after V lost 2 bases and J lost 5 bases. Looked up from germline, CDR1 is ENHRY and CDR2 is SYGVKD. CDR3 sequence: CAISELGQGDEQYF. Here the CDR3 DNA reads TGTGCCATCAGTGAGCTAGGACAGGGCGACGAGCAGTACTTC.

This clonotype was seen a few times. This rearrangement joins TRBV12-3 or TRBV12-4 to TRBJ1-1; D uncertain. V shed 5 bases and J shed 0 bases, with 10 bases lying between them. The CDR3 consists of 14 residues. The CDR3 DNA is TGTGCCAGCAGTACGGACCGTTTGAACACTGAAGCTTTCTTT. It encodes CASSTDRLNTEAFF.

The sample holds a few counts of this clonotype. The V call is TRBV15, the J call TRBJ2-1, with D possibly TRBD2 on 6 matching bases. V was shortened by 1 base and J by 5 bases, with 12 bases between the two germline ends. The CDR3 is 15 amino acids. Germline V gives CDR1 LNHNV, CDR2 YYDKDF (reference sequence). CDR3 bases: TGTGCCACCAGCAGAGGTCTCCTAGCGAACAATGAGCAGTTCTTC. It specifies CATSRGLLANNEQFF.

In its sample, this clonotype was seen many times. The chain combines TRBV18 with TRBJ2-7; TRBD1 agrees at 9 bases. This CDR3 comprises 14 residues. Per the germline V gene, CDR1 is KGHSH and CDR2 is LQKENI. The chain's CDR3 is CASSPTGGSYEQYF. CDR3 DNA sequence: TGTGCTAGCAGCCCGACAGGGGGCTCCTACGAGCAGTACTTC.

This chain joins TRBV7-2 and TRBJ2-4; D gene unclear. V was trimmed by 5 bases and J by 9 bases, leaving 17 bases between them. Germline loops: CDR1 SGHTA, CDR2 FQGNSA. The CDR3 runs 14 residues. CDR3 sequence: CASSPRSEGGIQYF. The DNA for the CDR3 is TGTGCCAGCAGCCCTCGATCCGAAGGTGGCATTCAGTACTTC.

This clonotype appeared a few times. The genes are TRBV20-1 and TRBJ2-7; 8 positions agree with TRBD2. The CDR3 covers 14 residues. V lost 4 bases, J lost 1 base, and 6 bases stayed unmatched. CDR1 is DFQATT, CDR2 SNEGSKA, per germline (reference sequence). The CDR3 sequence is CSAIGGLGSYEQYF. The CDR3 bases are TGCAGTGCTATAGGGGGACTAGGTTCCTACGAGCAGTACTTC.

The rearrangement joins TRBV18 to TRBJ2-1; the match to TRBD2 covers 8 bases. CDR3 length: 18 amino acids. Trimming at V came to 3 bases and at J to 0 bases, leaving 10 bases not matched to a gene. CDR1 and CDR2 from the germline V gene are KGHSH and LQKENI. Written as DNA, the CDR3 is TGTGCCAGCTCACCGTTAGCGGGGTCTTTCAGCTCCTACAATGAGCAGTTCTTC. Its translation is CASSPLAGSFSSYNEQFF.